A single sample gave rise to the 26 T cell receptor beta chains below, sequenced in a study of blood T cell repertoires in COVID-19. Profiled with immunoSEQ multiplex PCR; TCRdb holds only in-frame clones, not every one. The data contain a few hundred thousand clones, approximately 88% of them singletons. The sequencing input was peripheral blood. These receptors originate from a woman aged 45-60 years with COVID-19, enrolled during active disease.

The V and J genes are TRBV9 and TRBJ2-1, with 8 nucleotides matching TRBD1. From germline, CDR1 is SGDLS and CDR2 YYNGEE. V shed 4 bases and J 0 bases; nucleotides not matched to a gene: 3. The CDR3 is made up of 15 amino acids. The CDR3 nucleotides are TGTGCCAGCAGCCCGACAGGGGACTCCTACAATGAGCAGTTCTTC. Its protein product is CASSPTGDSYNEQFF.

The CDR3 sequence is CASTGIGQRNTEAFF. Written as DNA, the CDR3 is TGTGCCAGTACCGGGATTGGACAGAGGAACACTGAAGCTTTCTTT. This chain joins TRBV19 and TRBJ1-1; tentative D call: TRBD1 (6 bases). Germline CDR1 LNHDA, CDR2 SQIVND (reference sequence). The CDR3 contains 15 residues. Trimming pared 7 bases from V and 1 base from J, leaving 16 bases between.

This clone was recorded a few times. V gene TRBV9 combines with J gene TRBJ1-1; tentatively, D is TRBD1 (5 bases). The CDR3 contains 16 residues. V was cut by 0 bases and J by 1 base, with 13 bases left in between. Germline assignment: CDR1 SGDLS and CDR2 YYNGEE. In DNA form, the CDR3 reads TGTGCCAGCAGCGTAGCAGACAGTCCAGGGAACACTGAAGCTTTCTTT. It translates to CASSVADSPGNTEAFF.

This rearrangement joins TRBV5-5 to TRBJ1-5, with 8 positions matching TRBD1. CDR1 is SGHKS and CDR2 is YYEKEE in the germline V gene (reference sequence). The CDR3 loop spans 14 amino acids. J lost 7 bases, V lost 4 bases, and 7 bases had no gene match. CDR3 in amino acids: CASSPDRVWQPQHF. The CDR3 DNA follows: TGTGCCAGCAGCCCGGACAGGGTTTGGCAGCCCCAGCATTTT.

The chain joins TRBV7-9 to TRBJ1-3; D may be TRBD1 (6 bases). Germline lookup yields CDR1 SEHNR and CDR2 FQNEAQ (reference sequence). This CDR3 comprises 14 residues. Trimming shortened V by 5 bases and J by 4 bases, and 12 bases separated the two germline ends. The CDR3 sequence is CASSRGQTGNTIYF. CDR3 DNA: TGTGCCAGCAGCCGTGGACAGACGGGAAACACCATATATTTT.

This chain joins TRBV6-1 and TRBJ1-2; D is possibly TRBD1 (5 bases). Per the germline V gene, CDR1 is MNHNS and CDR2 is SASEGT. V dropped 0 bases and J dropped 7 bases, with 15 bases sitting between them. This CDR3 spans 15 amino acids. CDR3 in amino acids: CASSEASSAGSGYTF. CDR3 nucleotides: TGTGCCAGCAGTGAAGCGTCGTCGGCAGGGTCTGGCTACACCTTC.

DNA of the CDR3: TGTGCCAGCAGCGCCGGGACAGGCAGTAGTAGCACAGATACGCAGTATTTT. Amino acid sequence: CASSAGTGSSSTDTQYF. This chain uses TRBV2 with TRBJ2-3; TRBD1 matches 8 bases. The CDR3 is 17 amino acids. In germline, CDR1 is SNHLY, CDR2 FYNNEI. With V trimmed by 6 bases and J by 0 bases, 11 bases remained unmatched.

The rearrangement joins TRBV19 to TRBJ1-2; tentative D call: TRBD1 (6 bases). V was shortened by 4 bases and J by 4 bases, with 10 bases between the two germline ends. This CDR3 has 13 amino acids. Germline lookup yields CDR1 LNHDA and CDR2 SQIVND (reference sequence). CDR3 loop: CASSTDRTYGYTF. The CDR3 bases are TGTGCCAGTAGTACCGACAGGACCTATGGCTACACCTTC.

The table lists this clone with a few counts. J is TRBJ1-5 and V is TRBV5-1; no reliable D call. Trimming pared 0 bases from V and 6 bases from J, leaving 7 bases between. CDR1 and CDR2 (germline): SGHRS, YFSETQ. The CDR3 consists of 13 residues. In DNA, the CDR3 is TGCGCCAGCAGCTTGGAAGGGAGTCAGCCCCAGCATTTT. Its protein product is CASSLEGSQPQHF.

The chain is built from TRBV28 and TRBJ2-3; no clear D. V was shortened by 4 bases and J by 1 base, with 12 bases between the two germline ends. The CDR3 totals 15 residues. Germline-derived CDR1 and CDR2 are MDHEN and SYDVKM. The CDR3 reads CASSSLMERTDTQYF. The CDR3 DNA reads TGTGCCAGCAGTTCCCTAATGGAGCGCACAGATACGCAGTATTTT.

This clone has a single count. The rearrangement joins TRBV28 to TRBJ1-1, with D possibly being TRBD1 (6 bases). Between the trimmed V and J ends, which lost 2 bases and 5 bases, there was a span of 9 bases. The CDR3 has 13 residues. Germline V gene sequence: CDR1 MDHEN, CDR2 SYDVKM. Here the CDR3 DNA reads TGTGCCAGCAGTTTAATCAGGGGAACTGAAGCTTTCTTT. Encoded protein: CASSLIRGTEAFF. The full variable domain, its missing parts supplied by reference TRBV28 and TRBJ1-1, is DVKVTQSSRYLVKRTGEKVFLECVQDMDHENMFWYRQDPGLGLRLIYFSYDVKMKEKGDIPEGYSVSREKKERFSLILESASTNQTSMYLCASSLIRGTEAFFGQGTRLTVV.

The chain is built from TRBV4-1 and TRBJ2-2; D is possibly TRBD2 (7 bases). The CDR3 is made up of 16 amino acids. Germline CDR1 reads MGHRA; CDR2 reads YSYEKL. The V end lost 3 bases, the J end lost 8 bases, and 19 bases lay between the germline ends. The CDR3 protein is CASSHLGGRSGGELFF. CDR3 DNA sequence: TGCGCCAGCAGCCACTTGGGGGGGCGAAGTGGGGGGGAGCTGTTTTTT.

The V gene is TRBV7-7, the J gene TRBJ2-2; D gene ambiguous. The germline V gene encodes CDR1 SSHAT and CDR2 FNYEAQ (reference sequence). The CDR3 runs 12 residues. V was clipped by 5 bases and J by 2 bases, with 3 bases between them. The CDR3 bases are TGTGCCAGCAGCCCAAACACCGGGGAGCTGTTTTTT. Its protein is CASSPNTGELFF.

The V gene is TRBV7-9, the J gene TRBJ1-1, with no clear D. Per the germline V gene, CDR1 is SEHNR and CDR2 is FQNEAQ (reference sequence). Trimming took off 6 bases at V and 0 bases at J, with 11 bases between the two ends. The CDR3 is 14 amino acids. In DNA form, the CDR3 reads TGTGCCAGCAGGCCCACCGGGGTGAACACTGAAGCTTTCTTT. Protein product: CASRPTGVNTEAFF.

This sequence joins TRBV2 and TRBJ1-6, with TRBD1 matching 7 bases. Germline V gives CDR1 SNHLY, CDR2 FYNNEI. This CDR3 has 14 residues. The junction had 6 bases not matched to a gene; V was cut back by 6 bases and J by 7 bases. The CDR3 is CASRTGPVNSPLHF. DNA of the CDR3: TGTGCCAGCAGGACAGGGCCGGTGAATTCACCCCTCCACTTT.

CDR3 in amino acids: CARKQGDNPHQPQHF. DNA for the CDR3: TGTGCCAGGAAACAGGGGGACAACCCCCATCAGCCCCAGCATTTT. This rearrangement joins TRBV21-1 to TRBJ1-5; the D call in the table, TRBD1, was not verified against the DNA. TRBV21-1 is reported as a pseudogene. The CDR3 has 15 amino acids.

CDR3 protein: CATSRAGQPNEKLFF. The CDR3 nucleotides are TGTGCCACCAGCAGAGCGGGACAGCCAAATGAAAAACTGTTTTTT. The chain carries TRBV15 and TRBJ1-4, with 7 nucleotides matching TRBD1. V trimming: 1 base; J trimming: 5 bases; junction bases outside the gene matches: 4. The CDR3 length is 15 residues. Germline values: CDR1 LNHNV, CDR2 YYDKDF (reference sequence).

V and J are TRBV27 and TRBJ2-2, with TRBD1 as a possible D gene (6 bases). There are 12 residues in the CDR3. The V end was cut by 3 bases, the J end by 9 bases, with 8 bases between. Germline assignment: CDR1 MNHEY and CDR2 SMNVEV (reference sequence). The CDR3 loop reads CASSLGDRELFF. The CDR3 DNA reads as TGTGCCAGCAGTTTGGGGGACAGGGAGCTGTTTTTT.

DNA of the CDR3: TGTGCCAGCAGTCCTACCGCTTATGGCTACACCTTC. As protein: CASSPTAYGYTF. The V and J genes are TRBV12-3 or TRBV12-4 and TRBJ1-2; D gene uncertain. V lost 5 bases and J lost 5, with 9 bases in between. The CDR3 has 12 amino acids.

V and J are TRBV5-6 and TRBJ2-3; no firm D call. The CDR3 is 13 amino acids. Trimming removed 0 bases from V and 4 bases from J, with 6 bases in between. Germline V CDR1 and CDR2: SGHDT, YYEEEE. This chain's CDR3 is CASSLDYPDTQYF. The CDR3 nucleotides read TGTGCCAGCAGCTTGGACTACCCAGATACGCAGTATTTT.

The rearrangement joins TRBV9 to TRBJ2-5; 7 nucleotides align to TRBD2. V was clipped by 0 bases and J by 4 bases; unmatched bases: 9. Germline lookup yields CDR1 SGDLS and CDR2 YYNGEE. The CDR3 has 16 residues. For the CDR3, the DNA is TGTGCCAGCAGCGTAGGGTATAGCGGGCGAGCAGAGACCCAGTACTTC. Its translation: CASSVGYSGRAETQYF.

The J gene is TRBJ1-2, the V gene TRBV10-2, with 8 bases aligning to TRBD1. From germline, CDR1 is WSHSY and CDR2 SAAADI. The CDR3 spans 14 residues. V lost 2 bases and J lost 4; bases outside the gene matches: 3. For the CDR3, the DNA is TGCGCCAGCAGTGAGATTGACAGGGGCTATGGCTACACCTTC. Encoded protein: CASSEIDRGYGYTF.

The gene calls are TRBV24-1 and TRBJ2-5, with 12 bases identical to TRBD1. Trimming cost V 3 bases and J 3 bases; bases outside gene matches: 13. The V gene's germline CDR1 is KGHDR and CDR2 SFDVKD. The CDR3 runs to 19 residues. The CDR3 sequence is CATSDPSGTGGALEETQYF. CDR3 DNA sequence: TGTGCCACCAGTGATCCCTCCGGGACAGGGGGCGCGTTGGAAGAGACCCAGTACTTC.

The chain links TRBV6-1 to TRBJ1-2; D is ambiguous. This CDR3 has 13 residues. Germline CDR1 is MNHNS and CDR2 is SASEGT. V was cut by 0 bases and J by 7 bases, with 9 bases left in between. CDR3 loop: CASSEAQSLGYTF. CDR3 in DNA: TGTGCCAGCAGTGAAGCACAGTCTCTTGGCTACACCTTC.

The chain links TRBV29-1 to TRBJ1-5; D is possibly TRBD1 (5 bases). Germline CDR1 reads SQVTM; CDR2 reads ANQGSEA. V was pared by 4 bases and J by 6 bases, with 13 bases between. The CDR3 runs to 13 residues. DNA of the CDR3: TGCAGCGTTGCAGAAGGGGAAGGTCAGCCCCAGCATTTT. It yields the protein CSVAEGEGQPQHF.

The V call is TRBV29-1, the J call TRBJ2-1, with 8 nucleotides matching TRBD2. The CDR3 totals 14 residues. The trim removed 4 bases at V and 7 bases at J, leaving 9 bases unmatched. Germline V lookup: CDR1 SQVTM, CDR2 ANQGSEA. CDR3 nucleotide sequence: TGCAGCGTTGCCGGGACTAGGGGTGGGAATGAGCAGTTCTTC. Its protein is CSVAGTRGGNEQFF.